This passage covers 16 T cell receptor beta chains from one sample sequenced in a study of vaccination and CD4 T cells after COVID-19. The antigens of these receptors remain unknown. Treatment defined: approximately nine-day PBMC culture with coronavirus spike peptide pools or control peptides (ViraFEST assay). Researchers collected the unexposed donor's CD4+ T cells before the COVID-19 pandemic (2011-2018). Researchers used the Oncomine TCR Beta short-read assay to sequence DNA from cultured CD4+ T cells. TCRdb passed the PCR reads through MiXCR, listing each CDR3 protein once. The profile shows some 8,600 distinct CDR3 sequences, roughly 53% of them singletons. What was sequenced was CD4+ T cells from blood, cultured in vitro. The receptor source for this set is a human donor in good health.

This chain's CDR3 is CASSPTTGRGTEAFF. In nucleotides, the CDR3 is TGTGCCAGCAGTCCCACTACAGGGCGAGGAACTGAAGCTTTCTTT. This chain connects TRBV27 to TRBJ1-1, with D possibly being TRBD1 (6 bases). Germline loops: CDR1 MNHEY, CDR2 SMNVEV (reference sequence). Trimming took 5 bases from V and 5 from J, leaving 18 bases between them. This CDR3 is built from 15 residues.

With regard to this clonotype: Its ends do not fully match the called genes, so a read error is possible. The chain uses TRBV12-3 or TRBV12-4 and TRBJ2-5; 11 nucleotides match TRBD2. The CDR3 has 15 residues. In DNA, the CDR3 is TGTGCCAGCAGTGTAGCGGGGGGGGTCCTTGAGACCCAGTACTTC. This translates into CASSVAGGVLETQYF.

V is TRBV20-1 and J is TRBJ2-1; the match to TRBD1 covers 9 bases. Judging by the DNA end, TRBJ2-7 fits better; the J call may be wrong. CDR3 size: 16 residues. Looked up from germline, CDR1 is DFQATT and CDR2 is SNEGSKA (reference sequence). The DNA for the CDR3 is TGCAGTGCTACAAACGGCTACAGGGGGCGTTTGTACGAGCAGTACTTC. Amino acid sequence: CSATNGYRGRLYEQYF.

V usage is TRBV6-1 and J usage is TRBJ2-2; 8 bases are shared with TRBD1. V lost 6 bases and J lost 1; bases outside the gene matches: 4. CDR3 length: 15 amino acids. Germline V CDR1 and CDR2: MNHNS, SASEGT. For the CDR3, the DNA is TGTGCCAGCAGCAGGACAGGGCTGAACACCGGGGAGCTGTTTTTT. It encodes CASSRTGLNTGELFF.

This sequence joins TRBV5-1 and TRBJ2-3, with D possibly TRBD2 on 6 matching bases. V shed 0 bases and J shed 3 bases, with 8 bases lying between them. Germline CDR1 and CDR2: SGHRS and YFSETQ. The CDR3 runs 14 residues. DNA of the CDR3: TGCGCCAGCAGCTTGGGGGGGGTTACAGATACGCAGTATTTT. Translated, it gives CASSLGGVTDTQYF. Combining the CDR3 with reference TRBV5-1 and TRBJ2-3 gives the whole variable domain KAGVTQTPRYLIKTRGQQVTLSCSPISGHRSVSWYQQTPGQGLQFLFEYFSETQRNKGNFPGRFSGRQFSNSRSEMNVSTLELGDSALYLCASSLGGVTDTQYFGPGTRLTVL.

This clonotype has a single count. The V and J genes are TRBV3-1 and TRBJ2-1; D might be TRBD2 (5 bases). Germline lookup yields CDR1 LGHDT and CDR2 YNNKEL (reference sequence). The CDR3 covers 13 residues. The germline V and J ends were trimmed by 4 bases and 9 bases, with 13 bases remaining between them. CDR3 region: CASSLLKGAEQFF. CDR3 DNA: TGTGCCAGCAGCCTGCTTAAGGGAGCTGAGCAGTTCTTC.

The rearrangement links TRBV7-8 to TRBJ2-5; 13 bases agree with TRBD2. Germline CDR1 SGHVS, CDR2 FQNEAQ. With V trimmed by 3 bases and J by 4 bases, 2 bases remained unmatched. The CDR3 loop spans 15 amino acids. The DNA of the CDR3 is TGTGCCAGCAGCTTCTGGACTAGCGGGGGAGAGACCCAGTACTTC. It specifies CASSFWTSGGETQYF.

This sequence joins TRBV30 and TRBJ1-1; 7 bases match TRBD1. V was pared by 4 bases and J by 0 bases, with 8 bases of the junction left unmatched. This CDR3 spans 15 amino acids. CDR1 and CDR2 from the germline V gene are GTSNPN and SVGIG (reference sequence). The CDR3 DNA is TGTGCCTGGAACCAGGGGGACTTTCTGAACACTGAAGCTTTCTTT. Translating it yields CAWNQGDFLNTEAFF.

This clonotype has a handful of counts. The chain employs TRBV19 and TRBJ2-2; 8 bases align to TRBD1. J lost 5 bases, V lost 5 bases, and 4 bases had no gene match. This CDR3 has 14 residues. Germline V lookup: CDR1 LNHDA, CDR2 SQIVND (reference sequence). The CDR3 protein is CASSQHRGTGELFF. The CDR3 nucleotides read TGTGCCAGTAGTCAACACAGGGGGACCGGGGAGCTGTTTTTT.

The chain links TRBV28 to TRBJ1-4, with a possible D match to TRBD1 (5 bases). V was trimmed by 3 bases and J by 8 bases, leaving 13 bases between them. The CDR3 is made up of 14 amino acids. CDR1 and CDR2 (germline): MDHEN, SYDVKM. CDR3 sequence reads: CASSFTGRNEKLFF. DNA for the CDR3: TGTGCCAGCAGTTTCACGGGGCGGAACGAAAAACTGTTTTTT.

The V call is TRBV28, the J call TRBJ1-1; TRBD1 agrees at 8 bases. CDR1 and CDR2 from the germline V gene are MDHEN and SYDVKM. CDR3 length equals 13 residues. After removal of 3 bases from V and 10 bases from J, the junction contained 7 bases not matched to a gene. CDR3: CASSLGGQGGAFF. The CDR3 DNA follows: TGTGCCAGCAGTTTGGGAGGACAGGGTGGAGCTTTCTTT. The full variable domain, its missing parts supplied by reference TRBV28 and TRBJ1-1, is DVKVTQSSRYLVKRTGEKVFLECVQDMDHENMFWYRQDPGLGLRLIYFSYDVKMKEKGDIPEGYSVSREKKERFSLILESASTNQTSMYLCASSLGGQGGAFFGQGTRLTVV.

The gene calls are TRBV7-9 and TRBJ2-5; 7 bases map to TRBD2. Germline V lookup: CDR1 SEHNR, CDR2 FQNEAQ (reference sequence). The CDR3 covers 15 residues. The V and J ends lost 5 bases and 5 bases, in that order; junction bases with no gene match: 11. CDR3 region: CASSRGLDRRETQYF. In nucleotides, the CDR3 is TGTGCCAGCAGCCGCGGACTAGATCGTCGCGAGACCCAGTACTTC.

This chain uses TRBV6-2 or TRBV6-3 with TRBJ2-7, with 9 bases fitting TRBD1. J was trimmed by 6 bases and V by 6 bases; bases with no gene match: 6. The CDR3 sequence is 13 residues long. Germline V gives CDR1 MNHEY, CDR2 SVGEGT. Here the CDR3 DNA reads TGTGCCAGCAGCTGGAAGACAGGGGGCGAGCAGTACTTC. This sequence encodes CASSWKTGGEQYF.

The rearrangement joins TRBV6-2 or TRBV6-3 to TRBJ2-5; D remains unclear. Deletions cut 4 bases from V and 7 bases from J, with 10 bases between. CDR1 MNHEY and CDR2 SVGEGT come from the germline V gene. The CDR3 consists of 12 residues. The CDR3 loop reads CASSSPIGTQYF. The CDR3, as DNA: TGTGCCAGCAGTTCGCCTATAGGGACCCAGTACTTC.

This clonotype was detected only once. The J gene is TRBJ2-5, the V gene TRBV12-3 or TRBV12-4, with 7 bases matching TRBD2. The CDR3 is 13 residues long. Trimming removed 8 bases from V and 3 bases from J; junction bases left unmatched: 6. CDR3 nucleotides: TGTGCCAGCGTAACGGGAGGTGAAGAGACCCAGTACTTC. This translates into CASVTGGEETQYF.

By its share, this clonotype is medium-sized. V gene TRBV24-1 combines with J gene TRBJ2-3, with D perhaps matching TRBD1 (5 bases). Germline lookup yields CDR1 KGHDR and CDR2 SFDVKD. The CDR3 totals 19 residues. With 2 bases removed from V and 2 bases from J, the gap between germline ends came to 22 bases. The CDR3 spells CATSDWPLYSFGATDTQYF. DNA for the CDR3: TGTGCCACCAGTGATTGGCCCTTGTACAGTTTTGGGGCCACAGATACGCAGTATTTT.